This TCR beta chain was recorded in a study of sequential checkpoint blockade in melanoma. The overall study: Both treatment sequences were followed by maintenance nivolumab.

Trimming cost V 4 bases and J 2 bases; bases outside gene matches: 8. The germline CDR1 and CDR2 sequences are SGHDT and YYEEEE. This CDR3 has 17 residues. Treatment of the sample: randomized to nivolumab then ipilimumab (arm A) or the reverse (arm B). None of the patients previously received DNA-damaging chemotherapy. Clones were sequenced by immunoSEQ multiplex PCR, and TCRdb holds only the in-frame ones, with some missing. The table lists 40,000 or so clones, roughly 81% of them singletons. The chain combines TRBV5-6 with TRBJ2-1, with TRBD1 identical over 11 bases. Sequencing was performed on CD8+ T cells sorted from blood (inferred from file names), taken from a patient given nivolumab and ipilimumab in sequence. The TCR sequence derives from a human donor with melanoma. In DNA form, the CDR3 reads TGTGCCAGCAGCGACTTAAGGGGACAGGGGGCCTACAATGAGCAGTTCTTC. Its translation: CASSDLRGQGAYNEQFF.